This record covers a single TCR beta chain. This specimen belongs to a study of blood T cell repertoires in COVID-19. Overall study: Acute and convalescent COVID-19 samples came from the United States, Italy and Spain. Sources were T cells, B-cell-depleted T cells, or PBMCs; the material itself was cDNA or gDNA.

This CDR3 contains 16 residues. The V end lost 2 bases, the J end lost 0 bases, and 13 bases lay between the germline ends. Germline V gene data show CDR1 as SGHDN and CDR2 as FVKESK. The table came from immunoSEQ multiplex PCR; TCRdb's copy has only in-frame clones and leaves some out. The sample contains tens of thousands of clones, roughly 81% of which appear only once. The receptor's source is a man between 70 and 80 years old with acute or convalescent COVID-19. The specimen was peripheral blood. The rearrangement uses TRBV14 and TRBJ1-2; D is uncertain. The CDR3 region is CASSQPGTGANYGYTF. The CDR3 DNA reads as TGTGCCAGCAGCCAACCCGGAACCGGGGCTAACTATGGCTACACCTTC.